This T cell receptor (beta chain) was found in a study of T cell repertoires and HLA-DP antigens (dated by TCRdb to 2016 to 2019). About the investigation overall: The study used an in vitro model of CD4+ T cell alloreactivity in which transduced HeLa cells presented allogeneic HLA-DP. Compared with self, one alloantigen differed at one amino acid in the peptide-binding groove and the other differed at fewer than 13, modelling structurally similar versus dissimilar alloantigens. The three donors, two male and one female, ranged from the 18-to-29 to the 60-to-69 age band. The average DNA input was around 240 ng for sorted CD137+CD4+ samples versus approximately 1,300 ng for pre-culture CD4+ samples. Beyond this particular receptor, the publication reports: An average cumulative frequency of about 36% against one allele and less than 65% against the other was found for clones undetected before culture. The naive and memory CD4+ repertoires were not analysed as separate populations. Sorted CD137+ cells showed similar clonality against both alloantigens, at 0.3 to 0.5, which was much higher than the approximately 0.044 seen in pre-culture samples. The study was limited by having just a few donors, by relying on a non-physiological HeLa antigen-presenting system, and by using total CD4+ cells as responders.

The immunoSEQ multiplex PCR, with forward primers for 54 TRBV segments and reverse primers for 13 TRBJ segments, was used to amplify TCRB CDR3 regions. Pre-culture CD4+ samples were sequenced at deep resolution, targeting hundreds of thousands of T cell genomes. Amplicons were sequenced on an Illumina HiSeq System, producing 87 bp reads covering the CDR3. The original pipeline was this. PCR and sequencing errors in the reads were corrected, and alignment to IMGT reference sequences was used to define CDR3 regions. Synthetic template pools were used to estimate template counts and unique rearrangement counts. Clonality was calculated as 1 minus Pielou's evenness. Richness was estimated with the Daley-Smith estimator. Morisita's index served as the measure of repertoire overlap. Clones present in cultured samples but not detected in the pre-culture repertoire of the same donor were defined as low-abundance clones. Not all clones reach the TCRdb copy of this immuneACCESS table, which keeps in-frame sequences only. Checked studies attribute under half of the gap to unresolved V genes and leave the rest unexplained. The V and J calls and the clone size are those of that table, but D and trimming were determined from the DNA. The sample data list about 89,000 clones, and around nine tenths of these were observed just once. Around 1.7% of the sample is taken by the ten largest.

Worth noting for this clone: The clone's antigen remains unknown. Base-call qualities are not available, and no considerably larger clone is one nucleotide away.

Untouched CD4+ T cells were isolated from Ficoll-separated PBMC through negative selection with magnetic beads, and an average purity of approximately 98% was reached. Untouched CD4+ T cells were isolated with magnetic beads from Ficoll-separated PBMC, and a purity of roughly 98% was reached with negligible CD8+ contamination. Peripheral blood mononuclear cells were supplied by the buffy coats of three healthy blood donors, who served as the study donors. CMV seronegative status was shared by all three donors. The DNeasy Blood & Tissue Kit was used to extract genomic DNA. Genomic DNA from sorted CD137+CD4+ cells and from pre-culture CD4+ baseline samples of each subject was subjected to TCRB sequencing. From a lookup of the germline V gene (reference sequence), CDR1 and CDR2 are GTSNPN and SVGIG. Spanning cysteine to phenylalanine, the CDR3 consists of 13 amino acids. The read is trimmed to its CDR3 DNA, 39 bases read in frame from base 1. V was cut back by 4 bases and J by 9 bases, leaving a gap of 18 bases between them.

The sequence was collected from a man aged 50 to 60 in good health and CMV-seronegative. The sequence is built from TRBV30 and TRBJ1-1; TRBD1 is a possible D gene, resting on 6 matching bases. Source material: CD4+ T cells from PBMCs. The DNA is as follows: TGTGCCTGGACGTCGGGGACACCGGGCCAAGCTTTCTTT. It specifies CAWTSGTPGQAFF.